The clone carrying this T cell receptor (beta chain) was recorded at least ten times. The antigen remains unidentified. The study made its TCR cDNA through 5'RACE template switching. That step introduced a universal primer site along with UMIs. MiXCR, run by TCRdb on the 5' RACE reads, gives a single entry per CDR3 protein. This table has some 300,000 distinct CDR3 sequences, more than 3% appearing once. The germline V gene encodes CDR1 MNHEY and CDR2 SVGAGI. Trimming cost V 5 bases and J 6 bases; bases outside gene matches: 9. The CDR3 runs to 15 residues. This entry belongs to a study of T cells after yellow fever vaccination. Overall study findings and caveats: The booster response re-showed most primary clones: 96% CD4, about 89% CD8.

This material consisted of PBMCs, taken on the day of the yellow fever booster vaccination. J is TRBJ2-2 and V is TRBV6-5; 7 bases are a match to TRBD1. The receptor was derived from a man between 18 and 35 years old who received the YFV17D yellow fever vaccine. CDR3 loop: CASSGHRGFAGELFF. The CDR3 nucleotides read TGTGCCAGCAGTGGCCACAGGGGTTTTGCCGGGGAGCTGTTTTTT.